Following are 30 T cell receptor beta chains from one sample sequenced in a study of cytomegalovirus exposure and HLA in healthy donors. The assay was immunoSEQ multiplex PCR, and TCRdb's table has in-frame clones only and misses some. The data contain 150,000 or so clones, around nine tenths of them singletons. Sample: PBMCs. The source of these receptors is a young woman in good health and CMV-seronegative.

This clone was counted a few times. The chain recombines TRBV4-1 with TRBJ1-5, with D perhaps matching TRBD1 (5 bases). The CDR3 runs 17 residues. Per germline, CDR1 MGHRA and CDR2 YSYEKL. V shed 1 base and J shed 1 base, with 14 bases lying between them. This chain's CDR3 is CASSQAPGLGSNQPQHF. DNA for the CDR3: TGCGCCAGCAGCCAAGCACCAGGGTTAGGGAGCAATCAGCCCCAGCATTTT.

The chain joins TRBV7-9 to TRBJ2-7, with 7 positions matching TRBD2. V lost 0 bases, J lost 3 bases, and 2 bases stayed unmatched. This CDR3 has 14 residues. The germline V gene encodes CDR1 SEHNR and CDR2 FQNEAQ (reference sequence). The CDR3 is CASSLASGLYEQYF. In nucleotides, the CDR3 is TGTGCCAGCAGCTTAGCTAGCGGGCTCTACGAGCAGTACTTC. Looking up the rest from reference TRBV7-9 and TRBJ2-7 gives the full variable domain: DTGVSQNPRHKITKRGQNVTFRCDPISEHNRLYWYRQTLGQGPEFLTYFQNEAQLEKSRLLSDRFSAERPKGSFSTLEIQRTEQGDSAMYLCASSLASGLYEQYFGPGTRLTVT.

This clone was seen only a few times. CDR3 sequence reads: CASSSSGANRAFF. Written as DNA, the CDR3 is TGCGCCAGCAGCTCTTCAGGGGCTAATAGAGCTTTCTTT. V is TRBV5-1 and J is TRBJ1-1, with a tentative D call TRBD1 (6 bases). Germline CDR1 is SGHRS and CDR2 is YFSETQ. V was cut by 3 bases and J by 10 bases, with 16 bases left in between. The CDR3 runs to 13 residues.

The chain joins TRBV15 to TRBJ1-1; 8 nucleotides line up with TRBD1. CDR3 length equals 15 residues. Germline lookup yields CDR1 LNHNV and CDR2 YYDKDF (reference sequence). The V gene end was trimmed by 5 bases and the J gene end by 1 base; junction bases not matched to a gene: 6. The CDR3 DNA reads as TGTGCCACCAGCGGATACGGGACAGGGAACACTGAAGCTTTCTTT. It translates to CATSGYGTGNTEAFF.

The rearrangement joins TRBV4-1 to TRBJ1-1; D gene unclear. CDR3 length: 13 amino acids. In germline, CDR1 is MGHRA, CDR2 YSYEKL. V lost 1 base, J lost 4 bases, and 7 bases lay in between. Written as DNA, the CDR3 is TGCGCCAGCAGCCAAGTCGAGGGCACTGAAGCTTTCTTT. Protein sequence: CASSQVEGTEAFF.

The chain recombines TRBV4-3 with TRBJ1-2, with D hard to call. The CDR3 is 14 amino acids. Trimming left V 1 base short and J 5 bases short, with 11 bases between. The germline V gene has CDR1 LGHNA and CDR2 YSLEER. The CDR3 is CASSQVGEIYGYTF. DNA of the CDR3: TGCGCCAGCAGCCAAGTAGGAGAGATTTATGGCTACACCTTC.

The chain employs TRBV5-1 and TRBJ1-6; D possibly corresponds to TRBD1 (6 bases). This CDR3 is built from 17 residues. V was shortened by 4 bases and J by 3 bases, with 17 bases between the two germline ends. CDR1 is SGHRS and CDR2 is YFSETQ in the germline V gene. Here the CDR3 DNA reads TGCGCCAGCAGCCCTACCACAGGGTCGAGCTATAATTCACCCCTCCACTTT. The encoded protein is CASSPTTGSSYNSPLHF.

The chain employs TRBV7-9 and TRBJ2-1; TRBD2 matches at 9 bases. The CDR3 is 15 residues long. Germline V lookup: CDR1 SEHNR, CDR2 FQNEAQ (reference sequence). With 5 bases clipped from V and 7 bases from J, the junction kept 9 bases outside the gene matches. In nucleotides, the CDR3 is TGTGCCAGCAGCCAACCGGCGGGGGGGAATAATGAGCAGTTCTTC. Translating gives CASSQPAGGNNEQFF.

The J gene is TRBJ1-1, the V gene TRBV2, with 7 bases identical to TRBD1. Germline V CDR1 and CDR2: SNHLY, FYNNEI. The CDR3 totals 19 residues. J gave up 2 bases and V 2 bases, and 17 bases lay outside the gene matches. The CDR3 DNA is TGTGCCAGCAGTGAAACCAGGGGGGAACGACCTGATTTAAACACTGAAGCTTTCTTT. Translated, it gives CASSETRGERPDLNTEAFF.

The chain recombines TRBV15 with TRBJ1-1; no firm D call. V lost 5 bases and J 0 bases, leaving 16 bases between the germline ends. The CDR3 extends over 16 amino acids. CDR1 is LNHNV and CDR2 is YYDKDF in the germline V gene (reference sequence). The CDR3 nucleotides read TGTGCCACCAGCGCCCCAAGCACCGCTATGAACACTGAAGCTTTCTTT. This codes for CATSAPSTAMNTEAFF.

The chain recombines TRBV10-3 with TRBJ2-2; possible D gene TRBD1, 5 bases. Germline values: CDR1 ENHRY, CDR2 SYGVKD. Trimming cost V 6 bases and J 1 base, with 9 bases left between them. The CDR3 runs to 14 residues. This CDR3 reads CAIRSRENTGELFF. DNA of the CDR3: TGTGCCATCAGGTCCAGGGAGAACACCGGGGAGCTGTTTTTT.

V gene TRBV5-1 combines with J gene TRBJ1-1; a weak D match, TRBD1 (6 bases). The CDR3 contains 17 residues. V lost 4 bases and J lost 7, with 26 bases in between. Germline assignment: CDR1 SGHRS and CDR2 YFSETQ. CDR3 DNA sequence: TGCGCCAGCAGCCGACAATACAAAAAGACAGGTGAGGATGAAGCTTTCTTT. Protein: CASSRQYKKTGEDEAFF. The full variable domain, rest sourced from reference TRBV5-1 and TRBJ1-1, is KAGVTQTPRYLIKTRGQQVTLSCSPISGHRSVSWYQQTPGQGLQFLFEYFSETQRNKGNFPGRFSGRQFSNSRSEMNVSTLELGDSALYLCASSRQYKKTGEDEAFFGQGTRLTVV.

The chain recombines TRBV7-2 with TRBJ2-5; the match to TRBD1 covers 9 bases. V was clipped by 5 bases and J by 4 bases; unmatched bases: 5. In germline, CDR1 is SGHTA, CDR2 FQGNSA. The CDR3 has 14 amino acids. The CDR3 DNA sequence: TGTGCCAGCAGCCCCGGACAGGGGCGAGAGACCCAGTACTTC. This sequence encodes CASSPGQGRETQYF.

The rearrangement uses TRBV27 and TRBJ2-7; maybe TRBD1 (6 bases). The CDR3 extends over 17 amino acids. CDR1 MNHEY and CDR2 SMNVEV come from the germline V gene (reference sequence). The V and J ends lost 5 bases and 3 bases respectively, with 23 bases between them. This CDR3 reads CASSMTGFAPNVYEQYF. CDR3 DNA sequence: TGTGCCAGCAGTATGACAGGTTTCGCCCCAAACGTCTACGAGCAGTACTTC.

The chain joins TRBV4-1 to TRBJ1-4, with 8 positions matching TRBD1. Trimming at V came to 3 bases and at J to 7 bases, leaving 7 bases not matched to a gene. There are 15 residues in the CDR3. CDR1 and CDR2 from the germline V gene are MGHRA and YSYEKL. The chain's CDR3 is CASSQGRTGREKLFF. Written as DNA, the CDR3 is TGCGCCAGCAGCCAGGGGAGGACAGGGCGTGAAAAACTGTTTTTT.

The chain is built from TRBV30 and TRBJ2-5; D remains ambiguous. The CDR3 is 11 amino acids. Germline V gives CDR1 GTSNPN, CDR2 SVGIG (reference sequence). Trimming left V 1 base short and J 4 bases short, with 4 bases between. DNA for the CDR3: TGTGCCTGGAGTGGGGCAGAGACCCAGTACTTC. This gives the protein CAWSGAETQYF.

The CDR3 loop reads CASSGTGMTPEAFF. DNA of the CDR3: TGTGCCAGCAGTGGTACAGGGATGACGCCTGAAGCTTTCTTT. The rearrangement links TRBV6-6 to TRBJ1-1; D perhaps matches TRBD1 (6 bases). Germline V gene data show CDR1 as MNHNY and CDR2 as SVGAGI (reference sequence). V lost 5 bases and J 6 bases, leaving 16 bases between the germline ends. This CDR3 has 14 residues.

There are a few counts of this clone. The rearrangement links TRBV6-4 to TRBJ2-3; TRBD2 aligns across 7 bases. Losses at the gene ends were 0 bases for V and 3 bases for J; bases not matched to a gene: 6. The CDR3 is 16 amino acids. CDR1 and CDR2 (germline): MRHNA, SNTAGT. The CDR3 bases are TGTGCCAGCAGTGACTCGACCGGGGGAGGGACAGATACGCAGTATTTT. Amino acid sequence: CASSDSTGGGTDTQYF.

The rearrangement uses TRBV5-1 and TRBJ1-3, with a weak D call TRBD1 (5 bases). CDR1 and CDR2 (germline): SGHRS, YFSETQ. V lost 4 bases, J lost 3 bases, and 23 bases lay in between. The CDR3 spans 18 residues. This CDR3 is CASSPTAGPRVLGNTIYF. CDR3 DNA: TGCGCCAGCAGCCCGACTGCAGGGCCCAGGGTACTTGGAAACACCATATATTTT.

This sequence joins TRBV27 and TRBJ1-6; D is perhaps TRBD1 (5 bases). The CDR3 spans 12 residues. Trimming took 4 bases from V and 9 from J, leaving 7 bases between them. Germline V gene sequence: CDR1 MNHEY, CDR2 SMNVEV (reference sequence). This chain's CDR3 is CASSSGVSPLHF. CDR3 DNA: TGTGCCAGCAGTTCGGGGGTTTCACCCCTCCACTTT.

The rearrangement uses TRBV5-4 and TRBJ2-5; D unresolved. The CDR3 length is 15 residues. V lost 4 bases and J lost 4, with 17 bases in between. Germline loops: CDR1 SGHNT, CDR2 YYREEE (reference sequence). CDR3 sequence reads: CASSTRGSLSETQYF. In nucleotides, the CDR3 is TGTGCCAGCAGCACCCGAGGTAGTCTATCAGAGACCCAGTACTTC.

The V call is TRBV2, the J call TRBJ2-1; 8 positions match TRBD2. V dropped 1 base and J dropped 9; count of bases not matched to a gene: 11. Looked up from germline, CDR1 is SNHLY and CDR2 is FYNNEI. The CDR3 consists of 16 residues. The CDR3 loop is CASSEGLAGIKGEQFF. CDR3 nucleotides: TGTGCCAGCAGTGAAGGTCTAGCGGGTATTAAGGGTGAGCAGTTCTTC.

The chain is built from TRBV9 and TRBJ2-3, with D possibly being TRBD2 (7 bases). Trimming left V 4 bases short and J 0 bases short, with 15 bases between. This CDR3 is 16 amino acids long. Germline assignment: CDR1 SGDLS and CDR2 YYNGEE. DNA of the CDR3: TGTGCCAGCAGCCTAGGGGGGGGGCAAAGCACAGATACGCAGTATTTT. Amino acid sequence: CASSLGGGQSTDTQYF.

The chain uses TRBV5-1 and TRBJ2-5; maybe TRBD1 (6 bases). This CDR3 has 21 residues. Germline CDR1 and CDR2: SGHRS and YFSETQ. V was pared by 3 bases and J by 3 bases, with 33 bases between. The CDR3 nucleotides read TGCGCCAGCAGCTCCCAACTTCCACAGGGATTAATACTTCCTCTCGAAGAGACCCAGTACTTC. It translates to CASSSQLPQGLILPLEETQYF.

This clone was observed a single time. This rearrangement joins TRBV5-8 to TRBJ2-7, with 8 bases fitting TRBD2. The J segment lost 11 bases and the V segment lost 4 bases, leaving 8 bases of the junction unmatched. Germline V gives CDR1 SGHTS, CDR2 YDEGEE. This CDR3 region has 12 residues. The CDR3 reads CASSHTGGVEYF. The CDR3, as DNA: TGTGCCAGCAGCCATACGGGAGGGGTTGAGTACTTC.

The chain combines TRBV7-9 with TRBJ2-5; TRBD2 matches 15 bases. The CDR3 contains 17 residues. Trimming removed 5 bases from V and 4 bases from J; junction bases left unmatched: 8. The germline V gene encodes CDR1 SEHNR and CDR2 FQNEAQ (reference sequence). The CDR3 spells CASSPRTSGGATETQYF. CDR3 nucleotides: TGTGCCAGCAGCCCGAGGACTAGCGGGGGGGCCACAGAGACCCAGTACTTC.

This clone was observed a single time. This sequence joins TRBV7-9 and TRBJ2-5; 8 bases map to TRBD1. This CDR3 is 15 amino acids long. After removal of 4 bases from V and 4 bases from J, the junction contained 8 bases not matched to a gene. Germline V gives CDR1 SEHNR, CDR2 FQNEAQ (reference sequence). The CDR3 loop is CASSSAQGVGETQYF. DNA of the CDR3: TGTGCCAGCAGCTCGGCACAGGGGGTTGGAGAGACCCAGTACTTC.

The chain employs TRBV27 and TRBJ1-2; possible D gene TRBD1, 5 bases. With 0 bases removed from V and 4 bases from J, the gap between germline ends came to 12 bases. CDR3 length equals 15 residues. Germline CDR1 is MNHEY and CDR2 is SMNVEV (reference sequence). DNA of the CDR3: TGTGCCAGCAGTTTATCTTCCGGAGGGACCTATGGCTACACCTTC. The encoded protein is CASSLSSGGTYGYTF.

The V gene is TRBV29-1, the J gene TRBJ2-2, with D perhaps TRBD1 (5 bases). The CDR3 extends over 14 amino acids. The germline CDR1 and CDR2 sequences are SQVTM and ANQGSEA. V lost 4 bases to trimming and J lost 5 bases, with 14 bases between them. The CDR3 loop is CSVAIGRGTGELFF. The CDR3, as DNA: TGCAGCGTTGCCATCGGAAGGGGAACCGGGGAGCTGTTTTTT.

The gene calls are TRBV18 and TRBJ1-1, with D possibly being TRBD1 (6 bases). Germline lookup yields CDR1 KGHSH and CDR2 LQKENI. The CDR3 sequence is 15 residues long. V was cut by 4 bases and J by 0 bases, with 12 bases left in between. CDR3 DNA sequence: TGTGCCAGCTCACTAGGGGACATTGTGAACACTGAAGCTTTCTTT. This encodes CASSLGDIVNTEAFF.